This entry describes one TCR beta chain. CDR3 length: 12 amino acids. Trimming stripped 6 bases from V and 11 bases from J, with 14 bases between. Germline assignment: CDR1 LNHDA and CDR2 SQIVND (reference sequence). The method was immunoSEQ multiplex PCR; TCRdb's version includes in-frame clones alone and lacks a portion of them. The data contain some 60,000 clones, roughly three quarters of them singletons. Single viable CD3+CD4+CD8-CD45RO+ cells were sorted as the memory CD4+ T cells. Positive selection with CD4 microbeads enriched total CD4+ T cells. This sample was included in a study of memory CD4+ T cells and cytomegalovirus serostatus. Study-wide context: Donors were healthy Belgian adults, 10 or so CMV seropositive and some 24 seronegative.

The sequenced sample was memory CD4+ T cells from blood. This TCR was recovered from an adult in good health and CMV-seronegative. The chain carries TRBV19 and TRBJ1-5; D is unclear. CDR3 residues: CASRSGDLAQHF. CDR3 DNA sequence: TGTGCCAGTAGATCAGGAGATTTAGCCCAGCATTTT.